A single T cell receptor beta chain is shown here with its context. This clonotype was recorded at least ten times. This receptor's antigen is unknown. There are no base qualities to consult, and no much larger clone falls within one base. CDR1 and CDR2 were assigned from the germline V gene as SGHAT and FQNNGV. Unmatched junction bases come to 15, with V trimmed by 1 base and J by 7 bases. From the cysteine up to the phenylalanine, the CDR3 has a length of 18 residues. Only CDR3 DNA remains: 54 bases, in frame from the first base. Stable Graves' hyperthyroidism was defined as the absence of progression to ophthalmopathy over 18 months of follow-up. Hyperthyroidism patients were newly diagnosed, had a disease duration of under 2 months, and were aged 18 to 65 years. Patients with uncontrolled infections, other autoimmune diseases, pregnancy or lactation were excluded. Diagnoses relied on clinical symptoms, serum thyroxine and TRAb, thyroid ultrasound and orbital computed tomography. Ficoll-Paque density gradient centrifugation was used to isolate PBMCs from about 9 ml of fresh peripheral blood. Trizol reagent was used to extract total RNA, and RNA quality was then checked on an Agilent 2100 Bioanalyzer.

The TCR beta CDR3 regions were amplified from the RNA transcripts. For the first round of RT-PCR on the TCR CDR3, the HTBI primer set was used together with the Qiagen OneStep RT-PCR kit. A second multiplex PCR round built the libraries, followed by size selection and purification. Paired-end sequencing of the libraries was performed with 100 bp reads on an Illumina HiSeq2000. The study's own analysis went as follows. SOAPnuke was used to process the raw data, with reads discarded if the reads contained adapters or uncalled bases, had a mean Phred below 15, or lacked an exact constant-primer or identifier match. High-quality paired reads were merged using COPE v1.2.5, and each unique nucleotide sequence was defined as a clonotype. MiTCR v1.1 was used to align clonotypes to the IMGT TRBV, TRBD and TRBJ reference segments. The analysis was restricted to V-J combinations with a frequency above 0.0001, which together covered around 99% of the repertoires. A TCS score was defined as the ratio between F50 (clonal expansion) and ExV (chaos), using BLOSUM62-based TCRdist between CDR3 peptides within each V-J. Welch's t-statistics and random forest reduced 500 to 650 V-J features to 13, which were used in a naive Bayes classifier (R e1071). TCRdb cleaned the public reads at Q25 with fastp, built clones with MiXCR and kept in-frame beta chains. CDR3 protein duplicates are merged, each entry listing the most common genes and DNA. The V and J calls were determined by TCRdb, not by the authors. This sample has 500,000 to 550,000 distinct CDR3 sequences in its table, and 20% to 25% of those were observed once. More than 20% of the sample comes from the top ten.

The data derive from a study of T cells in Graves' hyperthyroidism and ophthalmopathy (dated 2019 in TCRdb). Context from the whole study: Peripheral blood samples were taken at the time of initial diagnosis, prior to any treatment. TCR V-J signatures able to tell the groups apart were searched for in a discovery cohort of 90 to 100 patients, of whom about 40 had Graves' ophthalmopathy and about 55 had stable Graves' hyperthyroidism. Whether ophthalmopathy could be predicted prospectively was tested in an independent validation cohort made up of 18 hyperthyroidism patients plus 17 patients who later progressed to ophthalmopathy. The 90 or so discovery patients were randomly split 7:3 into training and test sets. Thyroid tissue and blood T-cell repertoires from over 5 Graves' hyperthyroidism patients were also compared in the study. Following sampling, methimazole starting at 30 mg daily was given to hyperthyroidism patients, and high-dose intravenous methylprednisolone was given to ophthalmopathy patients. According to the paper, TCR Vbeta CDR3 sequencing was carried out on about 140 peripheral blood samples, which came from some 41 ophthalmopathy, around 75 hyperthyroidism and about 17 progressor patients. Summary of the overall study and its limitations: Most expanded thyroid clonotypes (frequency above 0.001) were also detected in blood, a finding suggesting that blood repertoires may reflect thyroid immune responses. Sample size was not statistically predetermined, and blinding of investigators to group allocation was not performed. In validation, the model predicted progression to ophthalmopathy with approximately 71% sensitivity and about 73% specificity, a median of about 6.7 months before onset. In cross-validation, a model built on a 13 V-J signature told ophthalmopathy apart from stable hyperthyroidism with just under 90% sensitivity and about 81% specificity, and in testing the same model reached 80%/75%.

Source material: blood. This sequence originates from a man between 18 and 29 years old with Graves' hyperthyroidism. The chain uses TRBV11-2 and TRBJ1-5, with TRBD1 matching 8 junction bases. The nucleotides read TGTGCCAGCAGCTTAGGCGGCCGGGACAGGTCTTATACGCAGCCCCAGCATTTT. It translates to CASSLGGRDRSYTQPQHF.